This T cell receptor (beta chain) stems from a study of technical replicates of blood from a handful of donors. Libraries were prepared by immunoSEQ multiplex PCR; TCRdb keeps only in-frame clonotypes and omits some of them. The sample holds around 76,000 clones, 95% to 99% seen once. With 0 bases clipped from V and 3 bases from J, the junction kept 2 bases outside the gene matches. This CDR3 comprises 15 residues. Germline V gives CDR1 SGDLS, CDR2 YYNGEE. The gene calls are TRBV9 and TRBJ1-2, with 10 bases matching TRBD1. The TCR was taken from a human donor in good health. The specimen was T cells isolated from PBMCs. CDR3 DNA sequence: TGTGCCAGCAGCGTAGCAGGGACAGGGGACTATGGCTACACCTTC. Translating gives CASSVAGTGDYGYTF. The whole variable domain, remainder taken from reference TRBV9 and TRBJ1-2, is DSGVTQTPKHLITATGQRVTLRCSPRSGDLSVYWYQQSLDQGLQFLIQYYNGEERAKGNILERFSAQQFPDLHSELNLSSLELGDSALYFCASSVAGTGDYGYTFGSGTRLTVV.